What follows is one TCR beta chain and its context. Trimming took 4 bases from V and 6 from J; bases not matched to a gene: 12. This CDR3 region has 17 residues. Germline loops: CDR1 LGHDT, CDR2 YNNKEL (reference sequence). These data belong to a study of blood T cells in healthy people across ages. Then a second PCR, running roughly 6 to 11 cycles, was carried out with a sample-barcoded 5' primer and a J-beta primer mix. With 12 random nucleotides, a template-switch adaptor tagged each individual cDNA molecule. TCRdb analysed the 5' RACE reads with MiXCR anew, one entry per CDR3 protein. Of hundreds of thousands of distinct CDR3 sequences in the sample, about 52% were seen once.

Sequencing input: blood. The sequence was obtained from a woman aged 55-69 years in good health. This chain joins TRBV3-1 and TRBJ1-2, with TRBD1 identical over 12 bases. In DNA, the CDR3 is TGTGCCAGCAGCCCCTTTCCCGGGACAGGGGGCTCGGATGGCTACACCTTC. Translating it yields CASSPFPGTGGSDGYTF.